Presented here are 32 T cell receptor beta chains from one specimen sequenced in a study of blood T cell repertoires in COVID-19. Here immunoSEQ multiplex PCR was the method, and the copy in TCRdb shows in-frame clones only, minus some. Here the sample spans 10,000 to 15,000 clones, 88% being singletons. Sequencing input: peripheral blood. The receptor set was obtained from a human donor in a cohort sampled during active COVID-19.

This clone was counted only a few times. The CDR3 sequence: CATSSEGNSYNEQFF. The DNA of the CDR3 is TGTGCCACCAGCAGCGAGGGTAACTCCTACAATGAGCAGTTCTTC. The V and J genes are TRBV15 and TRBJ2-1; D perhaps matches TRBD2 (5 bases). The CDR3 is 15 amino acids. Germline lookup yields CDR1 LNHNV and CDR2 YYDKDF (reference sequence). V lost 3 bases and J 0 bases, leaving 9 bases between the germline ends.

The chain links TRBV9 to TRBJ1-3; D may be TRBD1 (6 bases). Trimming pared 0 bases from V and 2 bases from J, leaving 6 bases between. The CDR3 runs to 14 residues. The germline CDR1 and CDR2 sequences are SGDLS and YYNGEE. In DNA form, the CDR3 reads TGTGCCAGCAGCGTAGGGACAGCTGGAAACACCATATATTTT. It encodes CASSVGTAGNTIYF. Together with reference TRBV9 and TRBJ1-3, the CDR3 gives the full variable domain: DSGVTQTPKHLITATGQRVTLRCSPRSGDLSVYWYQQSLDQGLQFLIQYYNGEERAKGNILERFSAQQFPDLHSELNLSSLELGDSALYFCASSVGTAGNTIYFGEGSWLTVV.

This chain links TRBV10-3 with TRBJ1-1, with D tentatively TRBD1 (5 bases). V lost 4 bases, J lost 1 base, and 7 bases lay in between. CDR1 is ENHRY, CDR2 SYGVKD, per germline. The CDR3 runs to 13 residues. The DNA for the CDR3 is TGTGCCATCAGTGTAACAGGGAACACTGAAGCTTTCTTT. Translated: CAISVTGNTEAFF.

This chain uses TRBV6-1 with TRBJ1-1; no definite D call. V lost 3 bases and J 1 base, leaving 9 bases between the germline ends. The CDR3 runs to 14 residues. Per germline, CDR1 MNHNS and CDR2 SASEGT. The CDR3 DNA sequence: TGTGCCAGCAGTGATCGTAGTGGGAACACTGAAGCTTTCTTT. The encoded protein is CASSDRSGNTEAFF.

The V call is TRBV29-1, the J call TRBJ1-2, with 7 bases fitting TRBD1. J lost 2 bases, V lost 7 bases, and 7 bases had no gene match. The CDR3 runs 13 residues. Germline V gives CDR1 SQVTM, CDR2 ANQGSEA. The CDR3 DNA reads TGCAGCGCCGTGACAGGGCCAAACTATGGCTACACCTTC. It specifies CSAVTGPNYGYTF. The variable domain in full, with the rest retrieved from reference TRBV29-1 and TRBJ1-2, is SAVISQKPSRDICQRGTSLTIQCQVDSQVTMMFWYRQQPGQSLTLIATANQGSEATYESGFVIDKFPISRPNLTFSTLTVSNMSPEDSSIYLCSAVTGPNYGYTFGSGTRLTVV.

CDR3 in amino acids: CASSYRGDGNTIYF. DNA of the CDR3: TGTGCCAGCAGTTACAGGGGTGATGGAAACACCATATATTTT. The chain combines TRBV6-5 with TRBJ1-3; TRBD1 might be the D (5 bases). CDR1 is MNHEY, CDR2 SVGAGI, per germline. This CDR3 region has 14 residues. With 2 bases removed from V and 3 bases from J, the gap between germline ends came to 8 bases.

V is TRBV7-9 and J is TRBJ1-1; TRBD1 agrees at 7 bases. The germline V gene has CDR1 SEHNR and CDR2 FQNEAQ (reference sequence). This CDR3 is 13 amino acids long. The V and J ends lost 5 bases and 11 bases, in that order; junction bases with no gene match: 11. The CDR3: CASSPRGAGSAFF. CDR3 bases: TGTGCCAGCAGCCCCAGGGGGGCAGGAAGTGCTTTCTTT.

The J gene is TRBJ2-6, the V gene TRBV18; 8 bases agree with TRBD1. After removal of 4 bases from V and 2 bases from J, the junction contained 7 bases not matched to a gene. From germline, CDR1 is KGHSH and CDR2 LQKENI. CDR3 length: 17 residues. DNA of the CDR3: TGTGCCAGCTCACGAGGTCAGGGGGCGACTGGGGCCAACGTCCTGACTTTC. Translated: CASSRGQGATGANVLTF.

The chain employs TRBV11-3 and TRBJ2-7, with D possibly being TRBD2 (5 bases). Germline assignment: CDR1 SGHNT and CDR2 YENEEA. V lost 5 bases, J lost 4 bases, and 15 bases lay in between. This CDR3 is 14 amino acids long. The CDR3 DNA sequence: TGTGCCAGCAGCCCCGAGGGCCGGCATTACGAGCAGTACTTC. Protein: CASSPEGRHYEQYF.

The chain combines TRBV28 with TRBJ1-5; D is unclear. V gave up 11 bases and J gave up 1 base, with 9 bases separating them. Germline assignment: CDR1 MDHEN and CDR2 SYDVKM. The CDR3 sequence is 12 residues long. The CDR3 DNA reads as TGTGCCGGGAGAACGAGCAATCAGCCCCAGCATTTT. It translates to CAGRTSNQPQHF.

The chain combines TRBV28 with TRBJ1-2, with TRBD1 matching over 11 bases. V lost 2 bases and J lost 6; bases outside the gene matches: 2. There are 14 residues in the CDR3. Per germline, CDR1 MDHEN and CDR2 SYDVKM. Written as DNA, the CDR3 is TGTGCCAGCAGTTTACTGGGACAGGGGGATGGCTACACCTTC. Its protein product is CASSLLGQGDGYTF.

This clone has only a few counts. The chain uses TRBV29-1 and TRBJ2-1, with 9 bases lining up with TRBD2. The CDR3 loop spans 12 amino acids. Germline V gives CDR1 SQVTM, CDR2 ANQGSEA. J was trimmed by 7 bases and V by 7 bases; bases with no gene match: 5. CDR3 in amino acids: CSGGLATNEQFF. CDR3 DNA sequence: TGCAGCGGTGGACTAGCGACGAATGAGCAGTTCTTC.

This clone turned up a few times. The chain couples TRBV7-9 to TRBJ2-1; 10 nucleotides line up with TRBD1. V was pared by 3 bases and J by 5 bases, with 4 bases of the junction left unmatched. The CDR3 contains 15 residues. Germline V gene lookup returns CDR1 SEHNR and CDR2 FQNEAQ (reference sequence). Here the CDR3 DNA reads TGTGCCAGCAGCTTTGGACAGGGGGAGAACAATGAGCAGTTCTTC. This encodes CASSFGQGENNEQFF.

J is TRBJ1-2 and V is TRBV4-3; D possibly corresponds to TRBD1 (6 bases). V lost 4 bases to trimming and J lost 1 base, with 22 bases between them. Germline V gene sequence: CDR1 LGHNA, CDR2 YSLEER. The CDR3 is 18 residues long. This CDR3 reads CASSRIEGRDIFNYGYTF. The DNA of the CDR3 is TGCGCCAGCAGCCGGATAGAAGGAAGGGACATCTTTAACTATGGCTACACCTTC.

This chain links TRBV19 with TRBJ2-3; the match to TRBD2 covers 12 bases. There are 16 residues in the CDR3. Unmatched junction bases numbered 6, after V lost 5 bases and J lost 3 bases. The germline gives CDR1 LNHDA, CDR2 SQIVND (reference sequence). The CDR3 nucleotides read TGTGCCAGTAGTCCTCGACTAGCGGGAGTTACAGATACGCAGTATTTT. Encoded protein: CASSPRLAGVTDTQYF. The full variable domain, rest sourced from reference TRBV19 and TRBJ2-3, is DGGITQSPKYLFRKEGQNVTLSCEQNLNHDAMYWYRQDPGQGLRLIYYSQIVNDFQKGDIAEGYSVSREKKESFPLTVTSAQKNPTAFYLCASSPRLAGVTDTQYFGPGTRLTVL.

The chain is built from TRBV28 and TRBJ1-4; TRBD1 might be the D (5 bases). There are 17 residues in the CDR3. Germline CDR1 is MDHEN and CDR2 is SYDVKM. V was trimmed by 6 bases and J by 3 bases, leaving 20 bases between them. The CDR3 coding sequence is TGTGCCAGCAGGCCTGGGCACGGGACTGAGGCTAATGAAAAACTGTTTTTT. Protein sequence: CASRPGHGTEANEKLFF.

By sample fraction, this clone is large. The chain carries TRBV27 and TRBJ2-4; D is perhaps TRBD1 (5 bases). The V gene's germline CDR1 is MNHEY and CDR2 SMNVEV (reference sequence). V was pared by 6 bases and J by 2 bases, with 17 bases between. The CDR3 runs to 16 residues. CDR3 DNA sequence: TGTGCCAGCAGCAACGGACATTTTAGGTCCAAAAACATTCAGTACTTC. Protein sequence: CASSNGHFRSKNIQYF.

The chain employs TRBV14 and TRBJ2-5; 9 positions match TRBD2. The CDR3 sequence is 19 residues long. With V trimmed by 0 bases and J by 0 bases, 11 bases remained unmatched. Germline-derived CDR1 and CDR2 are SGHDN and FVKESK. DNA for the CDR3: TGTGCCAGCAGCCAAGATTGGGCTAGCGGGGACAAAAACCAAGAGACCCAGTACTTC. Translation gives CASSQDWASGDKNQETQYF.

V usage is TRBV30 and J usage is TRBJ2-1; tentative D call: TRBD2 (6 bases). V shed 4 bases and J shed 1 base, with 29 bases lying between them. CDR1 and CDR2 from the germline V gene are GTSNPN and SVGIG (reference sequence). This CDR3 has 20 amino acids. The CDR3, as DNA: TGTGCCTGGACCCCAGTGTCACGATCTTGGCGGGGTGATTCCTACAATGAGCAGTTCTTC. Translating gives CAWTPVSRSWRGDSYNEQFF.

The J gene is TRBJ2-5, the V gene TRBV2, with D possibly being TRBD2 (7 bases). V dropped 6 bases and J dropped 5 bases, with 16 bases sitting between them. This CDR3 spans 14 amino acids. The germline gives CDR1 SNHLY, CDR2 FYNNEI. The CDR3 DNA follows: TGTGCCAGCAGAGAGGGGGGGGTGTGGGAGACCCAGTACTTC. Encoded protein: CASREGGVWETQYF.

V gene TRBV7-9 combines with J gene TRBJ2-5; D is perhaps TRBD1 (7 bases). The CDR3 consists of 15 residues. V was pared by 5 bases and J by 1 base, with 14 bases between. In germline, CDR1 is SEHNR, CDR2 FQNEAQ (reference sequence). DNA for the CDR3: TGTGCCAGCAGCCCCCCAGGGGGGCTCCAAGAGACCCAGTACTTC. Translation: CASSPPGGLQETQYF.

V is TRBV19 and J is TRBJ2-1, with D maybe TRBD2 (5 bases). This CDR3 spans 17 amino acids. From germline, CDR1 is LNHDA and CDR2 SQIVND (reference sequence). V was cut by 4 bases and J by 5 bases, with 21 bases left in between. CDR3 protein: CASSTKRMGVTHNEQFF. CDR3 in DNA: TGTGCCAGTAGTACTAAGAGGATGGGAGTAACCCACAATGAGCAGTTCTTC.

This chain joins TRBV30 and TRBJ1-2; no clear D. V lost 4 bases and J lost 5, with 17 bases in between. Germline V CDR1 and CDR2: GTSNPN, SVGIG (reference sequence). CDR3 size: 14 residues. DNA of the CDR3: TGTGCCTGGAACCCCGGCCAGGTTTTATATGGCTACACCTTC. Its translation: CAWNPGQVLYGYTF.

The chain has TRBV7-9 and TRBJ2-7, with TRBD1 matching 9 bases. The length of the CDR3 is 14 residues. Per germline, CDR1 SEHNR and CDR2 FQNEAQ (reference sequence). V shed 5 bases and J 4 bases; nucleotides not matched to a gene: 6. Here the CDR3 DNA reads TGTGCCAGCAGCATTACAGGGGGCTCTTACGAGCAGTACTTC. Translated, it gives CASSITGGSYEQYF.

J is TRBJ2-5 and V is TRBV4-2, with 11 bases lining up with TRBD2. The CDR3 spans 17 residues. V dropped 0 bases and J dropped 9; count of bases not matched to a gene: 12. Germline loops: CDR1 LGHNA, CDR2 YNFKEQ. CDR3 residues: CASSQDLTSGELGAQYF. CDR3 bases: TGTGCCAGCAGCCAAGATCTGACTAGCGGGGAACTAGGGGCCCAGTACTTC.

V gene TRBV4-1 combines with J gene TRBJ1-5; TRBD1 might be the D (5 bases). From germline, CDR1 is MGHRA and CDR2 YSYEKL. Trimming stripped 0 bases from V and 6 bases from J, with 18 bases between. There are 17 residues in the CDR3. DNA for the CDR3: TGCGCCAGCAGCCAAGAGGGACCGGGGGGGGGAGGTCAGCCCCAGCATTTT. Its protein is CASSQEGPGGGGQPQHF.

The chain joins TRBV7-6 to TRBJ2-2, with TRBD2 matching 11 bases. Trimming took 2 bases from V and 3 from J; bases not matched to a gene: 5. The CDR3 sequence is 17 residues long. CDR1 is SGHVS and CDR2 is FNYEAQ in the germline V gene. The CDR3 nucleotides are TGTGCCAGCAGCTTATCTAGCGGGAGGTACCACACCGGGGAGCTGTTTTTT. Protein product: CASSLSSGRYHTGELFF.

The chain recombines TRBV5-1 with TRBJ2-2, with 9 bases aligning to TRBD1. CDR1 and CDR2 (germline): SGHRS, YFSETQ. The CDR3 consists of 16 residues. The J segment lost 4 bases and the V segment lost 3 bases, leaving 7 bases of the junction unmatched. The CDR3 coding sequence is TGCGCCAGCAGCTGGGACCTGACAGGGGGCACCGGGGAGCTGTTTTTT. Translated, it gives CASSWDLTGGTGELFF.

The chain combines TRBV6-5 with TRBJ2-1, with TRBD1 matching 9 bases. Losses at the gene ends were 6 bases for V and 2 bases for J; bases not matched to a gene: 2. Germline V gene sequence: CDR1 MNHEY, CDR2 SVGAGI. This CDR3 contains 14 residues. The CDR3 DNA is TGTGCCAGCAGAAGACAGGGGGCCTACAATGAGCAGTTCTTC. Its translation: CASRRQGAYNEQFF.

V and J are TRBV5-6 and TRBJ1-1; no clear D gene. Per germline, CDR1 SGHDT and CDR2 YYEEEE. The CDR3 length is 15 residues. V was clipped by 0 bases and J by 0 bases, with 9 bases between them. The chain's CDR3 is CASSLVPVLNTEAFF. The CDR3 bases are TGTGCCAGCAGCTTGGTCCCAGTTCTGAACACTGAAGCTTTCTTT.

The V gene is TRBV6-5, the J gene TRBJ2-1; tentative D call: TRBD1 (5 bases). The CDR3 extends over 15 amino acids. Germline CDR1 is MNHEY and CDR2 is SVGAGI. With 0 bases removed from V and 10 bases from J, the gap between germline ends came to 16 bases. CDR3 bases: TGTGCCAGCAGTTACTCGGAAATGGGGTCAGGGGAGCAGTTCTTC. Protein sequence: CASSYSEMGSGEQFF.

By sample share, this clone is large. J is TRBJ1-5 and V is TRBV4-1, with no clear D. The CDR3 extends over 13 amino acids. The germline V and J ends were trimmed by 1 base and 5 bases, with 6 bases remaining between them. Germline lookup yields CDR1 MGHRA and CDR2 YSYEKL. This CDR3 is CASSQGQYQPQHF. The CDR3 DNA sequence: TGCGCCAGCAGCCAAGGGCAGTATCAGCCCCAGCATTTT.